The clone carrying this T cell receptor (beta chain) is a singleton in its sample. The source of the sample is a study of blood T cell repertoires in COVID-19. In the authors' workflow: Amplification from reference gene primers served as the basis for estimated nucleated cell counts. Sequencing was performed with immunoSEQ multiplex PCR; in TCRdb, only in-frame clones are kept and a portion is missing. The V and J calls and clone size were taken over from that table, and D and trimming were inferred from the DNA. The sample lists roughly 300,000 clones, around 90% occurring once. The CDR3 contains 18 residues. The germline V gene has CDR1 LNHDA and CDR2 SQIVND (reference sequence). J was trimmed by 1 base and V by 4 bases; bases with no gene match: 13.

This chain uses TRBV19 with TRBJ1-3, with 7 bases lining up with TRBD1. The sequenced material came from peripheral blood. This TCR was recovered from a young man with active or convalescent COVID-19. CDR3 residues: CASSTPVGRGLSGNTIYF. Here the CDR3 DNA reads TGTGCCAGTAGTACCCCCGTTGGCAGGGGGTTGTCTGGAAACACCATATATTTT.